What follows is one T cell receptor beta chain and its context. The CDR3 extends over 15 amino acids. CDR1 and CDR2 (germline): LGHNA, YNFKEQ. V dropped 3 bases and J dropped 3; count of bases not matched to a gene: 6. The sample comes from a study of blood T cell repertoires in COVID-19. Patients from Seattle were sampled longitudinally, starting during active infection. TCRdb's table, derived via immunoSEQ multiplex PCR, lists solely in-frame clones and lacks some. The table includes 150,000 or so clones, approximately 81% detected once. The clonotype originates from a woman aged 50 to 60 with COVID-19, enrolled during active disease. What was sequenced was peripheral blood. The chain combines TRBV4-2 with TRBJ2-5; 8 bases fit TRBD2. The CDR3 DNA reads as TGTGCCAGCAGCCAGTATGAACTAGCGGAAGAGACCCAGTACTTC. The encoded protein is CASSQYELAEETQYF.